At least ten counts were recorded for the clone carrying this TCR beta chain. Amplification yielded TCR beta CDR3 regions, with RNA transcripts as the source. A set of HTBI primers served as the primers for a first-round RT-PCR of the TCR CDR3. Each CDR3 protein is one row after TCRdb ran MiXCR on the multiplex PCR reads. The sample holds some 600,000 distinct CDR3 sequences, 11% to 15% seen once. V was cut by 3 bases and J by 0 bases, with 13 bases left in between. The CDR3 has 15 amino acids. The V gene's germline CDR1 is DFQATT and CDR2 SNEGSKA (reference sequence). The data derive from a study of T cells in Graves' hyperthyroidism and ophthalmopathy.

The TCR comes from a woman in her 30s with Graves' hyperthyroidism that later progressed to Graves' ophthalmopathy. The chain recombines TRBV20-1 with TRBJ2-3; D is uncertain. Sequenced input: blood. CDR3 bases: TGCAGTGCTAGTGGTCTCCCCCGGAGCACAGATACGCAGTATTTT. It specifies CSASGLPRSTDTQYF.